The 27 T cell receptor beta chains given below trace back to one sample, sequenced in a study of beta chain features in type 1 diabetes. Reverse transcribing all isolated RNA meant expressed TCRB transcripts were sequenced. Sequenced by immunoSEQ multiplex PCR; TCRdb stores in-frame clones only, minus some. The sample carries fewer than 150,000 clones, 6% to 7.5% recorded once. Sequenced: central memory CD4+ T cells from blood. The receptors shown here come from a woman between 25 and 40 years old in good health.

The V and J genes are TRBV5-1 and TRBJ1-1; D is perhaps TRBD1 (5 bases). The V end was cut by 4 bases, the J end by 0 bases, with 13 bases between. Germline-derived CDR1 and CDR2 are SGHRS and YFSETQ. This CDR3 comprises 15 residues. In nucleotides, the CDR3 is TGCGCCAGCAGCGGAGGGACGGTGATGAACACTGAAGCTTTCTTT. This sequence encodes CASSGGTVMNTEAFF.

J is TRBJ1-5 and V is TRBV6-5; 9 bases agree with TRBD1. J lost 6 bases, V lost 6 bases, and 9 bases had no gene match. This CDR3 spans 15 amino acids. Germline V gene lookup returns CDR1 MNHEY and CDR2 SVGAGI. The CDR3, as DNA: TGTGCCAGCAGGGATGGACAGGGGTTCAGTCAGCCCCAGCATTTT. Encoded protein: CASRDGQGFSQPQHF.

The chain joins TRBV15 to TRBJ2-7; D is ambiguous. CDR3 size: 13 residues. Trimming removed 0 bases from V and 2 bases from J, with 5 bases in between. Per the germline V gene, CDR1 is LNHNV and CDR2 is YYDKDF (reference sequence). CDR3 DNA: TGTGCCACCAGCAGAGATTCCACCTACGAGCAGTACTTC. Protein product: CATSRDSTYEQYF. The full variable domain, rest sourced from reference TRBV15 and TRBJ2-7, is DAMVIQNPRYQVTQFGKPVTLSCSQTLNHNVMYWYQQKSSQAPKLLFHYYDKDFNNEADTPDNFQSRRPNTSFCFLDIRSPGLGDTAMYLCATSRDSTYEQYFGPGTRLTVT.

Only a few counts were recorded for this clone. The chain employs TRBV19 and TRBJ2-1, with 12 bases that match TRBD1. V shed 4 bases, J shed 8 bases, and the junction held 6 bases outside the gene matches. The CDR3 extends over 15 amino acids. CDR1 and CDR2 from the germline V gene are LNHDA and SQIVND (reference sequence). The CDR3 DNA sequence: TGTGCCAGTAGTACCTCCGGGACAGGGGGCCATGAGCAGTTCTTC. Amino acid sequence: CASSTSGTGGHEQFF.

This clone was picked up many times. The rearrangement links TRBV2 to TRBJ2-1; TRBD2 aligns across 12 bases. The CDR3 consists of 16 residues. The J segment lost 8 bases and the V segment lost 6 bases, leaving 11 bases of the junction unmatched. Germline V gives CDR1 SNHLY, CDR2 FYNNEI. The CDR3 spells CASRDLPTSGGHEQFF. CDR3 DNA: TGTGCCAGCAGAGATCTTCCGACTAGCGGGGGACATGAGCAGTTCTTC.

This clone was seen more than once but under ten times. The J gene is TRBJ2-5, the V gene TRBV6-6; tentatively, D is TRBD2 (6 bases). V was shortened by 8 bases and J by 5 bases, with 6 bases between the two germline ends. The CDR3 is 10 residues long. Per the germline V gene, CDR1 is MNHNY and CDR2 is SVGAGI (reference sequence). The CDR3 spells CASGGETQYF. The CDR3 DNA is TGTGCCAGCGGAGGGGAGACCCAGTACTTC.

This rearrangement joins TRBV18 to TRBJ1-1; weak D call: TRBD1 (6 bases). The V end was cut by 4 bases, the J end by 9 bases, with 21 bases between. The germline V gene encodes CDR1 KGHSH and CDR2 LQKENI. The CDR3 is made up of 15 amino acids. The DNA of the CDR3 is TGTGCCAGCTCACACGCCCGGGACACCACTGAGAAAGCTTTCTTT. It yields the protein CASSHARDTTEKAFF.

V is TRBV7-9 and J is TRBJ2-7; D possibly corresponds to TRBD2 (5 bases). From germline, CDR1 is SEHNR and CDR2 FQNEAQ (reference sequence). This CDR3 region has 16 residues. Trimming shortened V by 5 bases and J by 4 bases, and 21 bases separated the two germline ends. The CDR3 protein is CASSAHWTGNVYEQYF. CDR3 coding DNA: TGTGCCAGCAGCGCACACTGGACTGGTAACGTATACGAGCAGTACTTC.

The V gene is TRBV19, the J gene TRBJ2-2; D is uncertain. Germline assignment: CDR1 LNHDA and CDR2 SQIVND (reference sequence). The CDR3 is 16 residues long. Trimming stripped 4 bases from V and 1 base from J, with 13 bases between. DNA of the CDR3: TGTGCCAGTAGTACCCAGCCAGGCTTGAACACCGGGGAGCTGTTTTTT. Protein: CASSTQPGLNTGELFF. The variable domain in full, completed from reference TRBV19 and TRBJ2-2, reads DGGITQSPKYLFRKEGQNVTLSCEQNLNHDAMYWYRQDPGQGLRLIYYSQIVNDFQKGDIAEGYSVSREKKESFPLTVTSAQKNPTAFYLCASSTQPGLNTGELFFGEGSRLTVL.

In this sample, this clone turned up many times. This chain joins TRBV28 and TRBJ2-2; no clear D. With 11 bases removed from V and 1 base from J, the gap between germline ends came to 11 bases. The CDR3 sequence is 13 residues long. Germline V gene lookup returns CDR1 MDHEN and CDR2 SYDVKM. The CDR3 bases are TGTGCCTCCGGCGACTTGAACACCGGGGAGCTGTTTTTT. Translating gives CASGDLNTGELFF.

This CDR3 reads CASSPGGGYTQYF. DNA for the CDR3: TGTGCCAGCAGCCCCGGGGGGGGATATACGCAGTATTTT. The chain uses TRBV7-3 and TRBJ2-3; 8 bases align to TRBD2. V was pared by 5 bases and J by 7 bases, with 5 bases of the junction left unmatched. The germline V gene has CDR1 SGHTA and CDR2 FQGTGA. This CDR3 has 13 amino acids.

V and J are TRBV2 and TRBJ1-2; D is perhaps TRBD1 (6 bases). Germline loops: CDR1 SNHLY, CDR2 FYNNEI. This CDR3 has 13 residues. Trimming cost V 8 bases and J 4 bases, with 14 bases left between them. CDR3 loop: CASHPGQSYGYTF. CDR3 coding DNA: TGTGCCAGCCATCCGGGACAAAGCTATGGCTACACCTTC.

The rearrangement links TRBV28 to TRBJ2-3, with 9 bases matching TRBD1. Trimming took 4 bases from V and 3 from J; bases not matched to a gene: 8. The CDR3 has 16 residues. The V gene's germline CDR1 is MDHEN and CDR2 SYDVKM. The CDR3 region has the DNA TGTGCCAGCAGTTCCGTACGACAGGGGGGAACAGATACGCAGTATTTT. Its protein is CASSSVRQGGTDTQYF. Based on the CDR3 plus reference TRBV28 and TRBJ2-3, the full variable domain is DVKVTQSSRYLVKRTGEKVFLECVQDMDHENMFWYRQDPGLGLRLIYFSYDVKMKEKGDIPEGYSVSREKKERFSLILESASTNQTSMYLCASSSVRQGGTDTQYFGPGTRLTVL.

The chain has TRBV28 and TRBJ2-2, with a tentative D call TRBD1 (8 bases). The CDR3 consists of 16 residues. CDR1 is MDHEN and CDR2 is SYDVKM in the germline V gene. Trimming cost V 4 bases and J 1 base, with 13 bases left between them. The CDR3 protein is CASSSSGTGNTGELFF. The CDR3 nucleotides are TGTGCCAGCAGTTCGAGCGGGACAGGGAACACCGGGGAGCTGTTTTTT.

The genes are TRBV10-3 and TRBJ2-3, with 9 bases identical to TRBD1. Per the germline V gene, CDR1 is ENHRY and CDR2 is SYGVKD. The CDR3 length is 16 residues. Trimming took 7 bases from V and 1 from J; bases not matched to a gene: 9. DNA for the CDR3: TGTGCCATCACTGATACGACAGGGGGAGGCACAGATACGCAGTATTTT. This translates into CAITDTTGGGTDTQYF.

This clone showed up just a few times. The rearrangement joins TRBV7-8 to TRBJ2-4; TRBD2 aligns across 10 bases. The V and J ends lost 0 bases and 7 bases, in that order; junction bases with no gene match: 3. The CDR3 runs to 15 residues. The V gene's germline CDR1 is SGHVS and CDR2 FQNEAQ. CDR3 sequence (DNA): TGTGCCAGCAGCTTAGCCCTAGCGGGGGTCAACATTCAGTACTTC. This codes for CASSLALAGVNIQYF.

The gene calls are TRBV9 and TRBJ1-5; D remains ambiguous. Trimming cost V 0 bases and J 5 bases, with 12 bases left between them. From germline, CDR1 is SGDLS and CDR2 YYNGEE. The CDR3 spans 15 residues. CDR3 DNA: TGTGCCAGCAGCGTAGACAGTAGGCGGGATCAGCCCCAGCATTTT. This sequence encodes CASSVDSRRDQPQHF.

V gene TRBV28 combines with J gene TRBJ2-7; the match to TRBD2 covers 11 bases. Unmatched junction bases numbered 9, after V lost 5 bases and J lost 3 bases. The CDR3 has 16 residues. The germline V gene encodes CDR1 MDHEN and CDR2 SYDVKM. Here the CDR3 DNA reads TGTGCCAGCAGTACCCCCGGGACTAGCGGCTACTACGAGCAGTACTTC. Translated, it gives CASSTPGTSGYYEQYF. Combining the CDR3 with reference TRBV28 and TRBJ2-7 gives the whole variable domain DVKVTQSSRYLVKRTGEKVFLECVQDMDHENMFWYRQDPGLGLRLIYFSYDVKMKEKGDIPEGYSVSREKKERFSLILESASTNQTSMYLCASSTPGTSGYYEQYFGPGTRLTVT.

The CDR3 is CASSPRGGWYGYTF. The DNA of the CDR3 is TGTGCCAGCAGTCCGAGAGGGGGCTGGTATGGCTACACCTTC. This chain connects TRBV6-1 to TRBJ1-2, with 7 bases lining up with TRBD1. Germline lookup yields CDR1 MNHNS and CDR2 SASEGT. With V trimmed by 5 bases and J by 5 bases, 8 bases remained unmatched. The CDR3 has 14 residues.

The chain has TRBV15 and TRBJ2-1; D unresolved. V was pared by 0 bases and J by 0 bases, with 12 bases between. CDR3 length: 17 amino acids. Germline V gene lookup returns CDR1 LNHNV and CDR2 YYDKDF (reference sequence). CDR3 in amino acids: CATSRDGRFVSYNEQFF. In DNA, the CDR3 is TGTGCCACCAGCAGAGATGGCCGTTTCGTCTCCTACAATGAGCAGTTCTTC.

The chain combines TRBV7-3 with TRBJ1-2, with D unclear. This CDR3 contains 13 residues. In germline, CDR1 is SGHTA, CDR2 FQGTGA. V lost 0 bases and J lost 5, with 7 bases in between. For the CDR3, the DNA is TGTGCCAGCAGCTTAACCCCTAGTTATGGCTACACCTTC. This encodes CASSLTPSYGYTF.

A single count supports this clone. CDR3 DNA sequence: TGTGCCACCAGCAGAGACGTGGCGGGAGTAGGGTACGAGCAGTACTTC. This gives the protein CATSRDVAGVGYEQYF. J is TRBJ2-7 and V is TRBV15; 7 nucleotides align to TRBD2. The CDR3 consists of 16 residues. Trimming cost V 0 bases and J 4 bases; bases outside gene matches: 9. Germline CDR1 LNHNV, CDR2 YYDKDF (reference sequence).

This clone was seen a few times. As DNA, the CDR3 is TGTGCCAGCAGGGGACAGGGGTACACTGAAGCTTTCTTT. Translated, it gives CASRGQGYTEAFF. The rearrangement links TRBV2 to TRBJ1-1, with 10 bases fitting TRBD1. The ends lost 6 bases at V and 3 bases at J; junction bases unmatched: 1. This CDR3 comprises 13 residues. In germline, CDR1 is SNHLY, CDR2 FYNNEI.

Details on this clone: The same CDR3 can be traced to other DNA sequences in this sample. The V and J genes are TRBV9 and TRBJ2-5; 7 bases fit TRBD2. This CDR3 is 14 amino acids long. V was pared by 4 bases and J by 2 bases, with 5 bases of the junction left unmatched. CDR1 SGDLS and CDR2 YYNGEE come from the germline V gene. For the CDR3, the DNA is TGTGCCAGCAGCCCCGGGACTATACAAGAGACCCAGTACTTC. Its translation: CASSPGTIQETQYF.

This clone appeared a few times. The chain employs TRBV5-6 and TRBJ1-1; D might be TRBD1 (5 bases). This CDR3 is built from 16 residues. Germline assignment: CDR1 SGHDT and CDR2 YYEEEE. Trimming took off 3 bases at V and 0 bases at J, with 15 bases between the two ends. DNA of the CDR3: TGTGCCAGCAGCTCAATACAGGCGCTCATGAACACTGAAGCTTTCTTT. Translation gives CASSSIQALMNTEAFF. Drawing the rest from reference TRBV5-6 and TRBJ1-1, the complete variable domain is DAGVTQSPTHLIKTRGQQVTLRCSPKSGHDTVSWYQQALGQGPQFIFQYYEEEERQRGNFPDRFSGHQFPNYSSELNVNALLLGDSALYLCASSSIQALMNTEAFFGQGTRLTVV.

In this sample, this clone turned up a few times. The chain carries TRBV6-6 and TRBJ2-5, with no clear D. The V gene lost 6 bases and the J gene lost 5 bases, with 22 bases spanning the gap. Germline CDR1 reads MNHNY; CDR2 reads SVGAGI (reference sequence). CDR3 length: 16 amino acids. The CDR3 is CASSRPSTLSGETQYF. In DNA form, the CDR3 reads TGTGCCAGCAGCCGACCCAGCACACTGTCCGGGGAGACCCAGTACTTC.

The chain recombines TRBV5-1 with TRBJ1-1; a possible D gene is TRBD1 (5 bases). The CDR3 sequence is 14 residues long. Trimming removed 2 bases at V and 0 bases at J, with 8 bases between. Germline V gene lookup returns CDR1 SGHRS and CDR2 YFSETQ. In DNA, the CDR3 is TGCGCCAGCAGCTTTCGGGGGATGAACACTGAAGCTTTCTTT. This codes for CASSFRGMNTEAFF.